This note documents a single T cell receptor (beta chain) sequence. Its target is not known. V was clipped by 5 bases and J by 4 bases; unmatched bases: 9. Germline V gives CDR1 MGHRA, CDR2 YSYEKL. CDR3 length: 18 residues. The naive gate required viable CD3+CD4+ or CD3+CD8+ cells with CCR7+CD45RA+CD45RO-CD95-CD27+CD28+ phenotype. On the day of bone marrow donation, the related graft donor provided peripheral blood. This entry belongs to a study of T cells after posttransplantation cyclophosphamide. Overall study findings and caveats: Donor CD8+ memory clones often dominated recipient blood repertoires at later times. Recipient CMV seropositivity and CMV reactivation strongly tracked TRB clonality. Tissue-infiltrating T cells from skin or gut overlapped little with blood T cells.

Generated by immunoSEQ multiplex PCR, the TCRdb table keeps only in-frame clones and is missing some. The sample yields tens of thousands of clones, under 99% seen once. This sequence joins TRBV4-1 and TRBJ2-2; TRBD2 matches at 14 bases. The receptor was isolated from a man in his forties in good health, CMV-negative, and a related stem cell transplant donor. Sequencing input: naive CD4+ T cells sorted from PBMCs. The CDR3 DNA sequence: TGCGCCAGCAGCTCTCAGGGACTAGCGGGAGTAGTCACCGGGGAGCTGTTTTTT. Residues: CASSSQGLAGVVTGELFF.